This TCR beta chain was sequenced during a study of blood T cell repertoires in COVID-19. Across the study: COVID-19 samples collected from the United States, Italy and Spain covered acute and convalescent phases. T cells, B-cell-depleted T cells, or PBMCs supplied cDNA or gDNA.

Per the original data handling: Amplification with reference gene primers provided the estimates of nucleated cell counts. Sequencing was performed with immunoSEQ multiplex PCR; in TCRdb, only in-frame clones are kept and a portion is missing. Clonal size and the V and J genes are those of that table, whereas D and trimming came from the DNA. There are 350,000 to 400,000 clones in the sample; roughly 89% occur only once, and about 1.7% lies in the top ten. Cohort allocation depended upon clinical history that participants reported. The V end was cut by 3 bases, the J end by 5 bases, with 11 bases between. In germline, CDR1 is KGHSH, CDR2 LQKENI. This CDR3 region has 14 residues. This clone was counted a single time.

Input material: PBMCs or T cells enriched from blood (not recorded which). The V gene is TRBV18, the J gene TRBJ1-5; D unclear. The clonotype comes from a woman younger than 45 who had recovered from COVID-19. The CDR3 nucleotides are TGTGCCAGCTCACCCTCGACCGGGGATCAGCCCCAGCATTTT. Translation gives CASSPSTGDQPQHF.